Here is one T cell receptor (beta chain) with its context. Its specificity is unknown. The sample originates from a study of blood T cells in healthy people across ages. A second roughly 6 to 11 cycle PCR used barcoded and J-beta primers. One entry per CDR3 protein results from TCRdb running MiXCR on the 5' RACE reads. The sample lists about 570,000 distinct CDR3 sequences; about 25% were seen once. Germline V gives CDR1 SGHAT, CDR2 FQNNGV. The germline V and J ends were trimmed by 2 bases and 1 base, with 9 bases remaining between them. CDR3 size: 15 residues. Study outcomes and limitations: CMV status of donors was unknown, possibly confounding expanded clonotype changes.

This TCR came from a woman between 65 and 79 years old in good health. The chain uses TRBV11-2 and TRBJ2-1; tentative D call: TRBD1 (6 bases). Sequencing was carried out using blood. This chain's CDR3 is CASSLMTGSYNEQFF. The CDR3 DNA reads TGTGCCAGCAGCTTAATGACAGGTTCCTACAATGAGCAGTTCTTC.